The 15 T cell receptor beta chains presented below share a single source sample, sequenced in a study of CD8+CD57+ T cells in acquired aplastic anemia. CDR3 and TCR beta VDJ profiling relied on a genomic DNA template. TCRdb re-derived calls from the reads in MiXCR, one entry per CDR3 protein. The data show more than 200,000 distinct CDR3 sequences, around 50% seen once. An expansion of CD8+CD57+ cells by flow cytometry had been shown in patients chosen for sequencing. Sequencing input: sorted CD4+, CD8+, or CD8+CD57+ T cells (not recorded which) from PBMCs. All receptors come from a human donor with aplastic anemia.

V gene TRBV20-1 combines with J gene TRBJ1-1, with D unresolved. V lost 2 bases, J lost 3 bases, and 7 bases lay in between. CDR1 is DFQATT and CDR2 is SNEGSKA in the germline V gene (reference sequence). The CDR3 is made up of 12 amino acids. The CDR3 region has the DNA TGCAGTGCTAGACAGCTGGACACTGAAGCTTTCTTT. Its translation: CSARQLDTEAFF.

This clonotype occurred many times. This chain uses TRBV29-1 with TRBJ1-2, with D hard to call. The CDR3 spans 12 residues. Per the germline V gene, CDR1 is SQVTM and CDR2 is ANQGSEA. Trimming stripped 4 bases from V and 3 bases from J, with 9 bases between. The CDR3 here is CSVGWVYYGYTF. The CDR3 region has the DNA TGCAGCGTTGGCTGGGTGTACTATGGCTACACCTTC.

The sample holds many counts of this clonotype. V usage is TRBV20-1 and J usage is TRBJ1-1; 9 bases line up with TRBD1. Trimming at V came to 4 bases and at J to 8 bases, leaving 8 bases not matched to a gene. Germline V lookup: CDR1 DFQATT, CDR2 SNEGSKA (reference sequence). CDR3 length: 13 residues. As DNA, the CDR3 is TGCAGTGCTACCAAATCAACAGGGGGCGAAGCTTTCTTT. This encodes CSATKSTGGEAFF.

The chain employs TRBV19 and TRBJ2-3, with D perhaps TRBD2 (5 bases). V was shortened by 6 bases and J by 7 bases, with 8 bases between the two germline ends. CDR3 length: 11 residues. Germline V gene lookup returns CDR1 LNHDA and CDR2 SQIVND (reference sequence). The DNA for the CDR3 is TGTGCCAGTAGCACTAGGAATACGCAGTATTTT. Protein product: CASSTRNTQYF.

This clonotype came up once. V and J are TRBV7-2 and TRBJ2-7; D not certain. This CDR3 has 12 amino acids. Germline V CDR1 and CDR2: SGHTA, FQGNSA. CDR3 sequence (DNA): TGCGCCAGCAGCTTCCCGGGCCAGTATACGTACGTC. It is translated as CASSFPGQYTYV.

The chain recombines TRBV6-6 with TRBJ1-1; TRBD1 aligns across 11 bases. The CDR3 loop spans 17 amino acids. Germline trimming cut 7 bases from V and 7 bases from J; bases unmatched to any gene: 17. In germline, CDR1 is MNHNY, CDR2 SVGAGI (reference sequence). The CDR3: CASIPRTGTGGLREAFF. The CDR3 nucleotides read TGTGCCAGCATCCCCCGGACCGGGACAGGGGGTCTCCGTGAAGCTTTCTTT.

This clonotype occurred a few times. As the CDR3 is not closed by the conserved phenylalanine or tryptophan, this likely results from a read error. The V and J genes are TRBV20-1 and TRBJ1-1; the D is unclear. The CDR3 length is 14 residues. The germline V and J ends were trimmed by 0 bases and 5 bases, with 13 bases remaining between them. Germline V lookup: CDR1 DFQATT, CDR2 SNEGSKA (reference sequence). The CDR3 coding sequence is TGCAGTGCTAGAGACATCCAGAGGAGGACTGAAGCTTTCCTT. Its protein is CSARDIQRRTEAFL.

The chain joins TRBV2 to TRBJ1-2; 7 bases line up with TRBD1. The junction had 14 bases not matched to a gene; V was cut back by 11 bases and J by 5 bases. The CDR3 is 14 residues long. Germline-derived CDR1 and CDR2 are SNHLY and FYNNEI. The CDR3 DNA sequence: TGTGCCGGCTGGGACAGCCGAGGACCTTATGGCTACACCTTC. Protein: CAGWDSRGPYGYTF.

The gene calls are TRBV10-3 and TRBJ2-1, with TRBD1 identical over 7 bases. The CDR3 runs to 14 residues. CDR1 is ENHRY and CDR2 is SYGVKD in the germline V gene. V lost 2 bases to trimming and J lost 5 bases; unmatched junction nucleotides: 3. In nucleotides, the CDR3 is TGTGCCATCAGTGAGGGACAGGAACACAATGAGCAGTTCTTC. Its translation: CAISEGQEHNEQFF.

This chain links TRBV7-8 with TRBJ2-2; the D call may be TRBD1 or TRBD2 (5 bases each). The germline V and J ends were trimmed by 3 bases and 2 bases, with 13 bases remaining between them. CDR3 size: 16 residues. The V gene's germline CDR1 is SGHVS and CDR2 FQNEAQ. The CDR3 sequence is CASSFTGRRNTGELFF. The CDR3, as DNA: TGTGCCAGCAGCTTTACGGGACGGAGAAACACCGGGGAGCTGTTTTTT.

In this sample, this clonotype turned up many times. The gene calls are TRBV10-3 and TRBJ2-3; maybe TRBD1 (6 bases). The germline V gene encodes CDR1 ENHRY and CDR2 SYGVKD. V lost 10 bases and J lost 2, with 13 bases in between. The CDR3 extends over 13 amino acids. The CDR3, as DNA: TGTGCCACCCACAGGGAGATCACAGATACGCAGTATTTT. Translating it yields CATHREITDTQYF.

This clonotype was seen once. V is TRBV2 and J is TRBJ1-5, with D possibly matching TRBD1 (6 bases). V was clipped by 1 base and J by 5 bases, with 9 bases between them. CDR3 length: 14 residues. Germline V gene sequence: CDR1 SNHLY, CDR2 FYNNEI. CDR3 loop: CASSEGQGHQPQHF. In DNA form, the CDR3 reads TGTGCCAGCAGTGAAGGCCAGGGGCATCAGCCCCAGCATTTT.

This rearrangement joins TRBV29-1 to TRBJ2-7; no firm D call. The germline gives CDR1 SQVTM, CDR2 ANQGSEA. V was trimmed by 6 bases and J by 1 base, leaving 13 bases between them. The CDR3 runs to 13 residues. The CDR3 sequence: CSVVSISSYEQYF. The CDR3, as DNA: TGCAGCGTCGTATCCATCTCATCCTACGAGCAGTACTTC.

This clonotype came up once. V is TRBV4-1 and J is TRBJ1-6; D gene uncertain. CDR3 length: 13 amino acids. Germline V gives CDR1 MGHRA, CDR2 YSYEKL. Trimming stripped 0 bases from V and 15 bases from J, with 12 bases between. CDR3 sequence reads: CASSQDWPDDLHF. In DNA, the CDR3 is TGCGCCAGCAGCCAAGATTGGCCAGATGACCTCCACTTT.

The chain recombines TRBV29-1 with TRBJ2-5; 10 nucleotides match TRBD1. This CDR3 is 12 amino acids long. Trimming took 7 bases from V and 5 from J; bases not matched to a gene: 4. Germline V gene data show CDR1 as SQVTM and CDR2 as ANQGSEA. Written as DNA, the CDR3 is TGCAGCGGGACAGGGGGTTTTGAGACCCAGTACTTC. Translated: CSGTGGFETQYF.